This T cell receptor (beta chain) came from a study of shared clonotypes between healthy human individuals. Background on the study: Each donor's CD4 naive and CD4 memory cells filled three plates apiece, CD8 naive two, and CD8 memory one.

Assay used: immunoSEQ multiplex PCR; TCRdb lists only in-frame clones, some missing. The repertoire has more than 1,200,000 clones, around 98.5% of them found once; the top ten carry around 0.38%. Comments on this clone: The antigen is undetermined.

Overall study findings and caveats: A generally larger estimated richness was seen in naive subsets than in memory subsets.

Germline-derived CDR1 and CDR2 are MDHEN and SYDVKM. This CDR3 region has 18 residues. The junction had 3 bases not matched to a gene; V was cut back by 3 bases and J by 1 base. What was sequenced was naive CD4+ T cells sorted from blood. The subset here: CD45RA+ positively selected. The clonotype was recovered from a man aged 25 to 40 in good health. This rearrangement joins TRBV28 to TRBJ2-1; 16 bases align to TRBD2. CDR3 DNA: TGTGCCAGCAGTTTCGGGACTAGCGGGAGGGCATCCTACAATGAGCAGTTCTTC. This codes for CASSFGTSGRASYNEQFF.